Below, 25 T cell receptor beta chains from the same sample are listed, as sequenced in a study of response to subunit inactivated influenza vaccine. TCRdb itself ran the RT-PCR reads through MiXCR, one entry per CDR3 protein. The sample consists of roughly 670,000 distinct CDR3 sequences, approximately 14% of them appearing once. The sample was PBMCs from blood, taken around 15 days before vaccination. These receptors all stem from a man aged 50 to 59 who received an inactivated influenza vaccine.

V and J are TRBV28 and TRBJ2-7; TRBD1 matches 8 bases. J gave up 3 bases and V 4 bases, and 8 bases lay outside the gene matches. CDR1 and CDR2 (germline): MDHEN, SYDVKM. The CDR3 spans 15 residues. The CDR3 DNA follows: TGTGCCAGCAGTTGGGACCGGACAGGGAGCTACGAGCAGTACTTC. Translated, it gives CASSWDRTGSYEQYF.

This clonotype showed up just a few times. Germline is not matched at one junction end, which may reflect a read error. The chain couples TRBV11-2 to TRBJ2-3; D remains unclear. Germline assignment: CDR1 SGHAT and CDR2 FQNNGV. CDR3 length: 13 amino acids. CDR3 loop: CASSLDPAGTQYF. CDR3 nucleotides: TGTGCCAGCAGCCTAGACCCCGCTGGTACGCAGTATTTT.

In this sample, this clonotype turned up many times. V usage is TRBV29-1 and J usage is TRBJ2-1, with 8 bases that match TRBD2. The germline gives CDR1 SQVTM, CDR2 ANQGSEA. J gave up 4 bases and V 8 bases, and 7 bases lay outside the gene matches. The CDR3 covers 13 residues. In nucleotides, the CDR3 is TGCAGCTTAAGACTAGCGCTATACAATGAGCAGTTCTTC. Amino acids: CSLRLALYNEQFF.

This clonotype was picked up a small number of times. This rearrangement joins TRBV28 to TRBJ2-1; D not certain. The CDR3 totals 15 residues. Trimming stripped 4 bases from V and 10 bases from J, with 20 bases between. Germline CDR1 is MDHEN and CDR2 is SYDVKM. As DNA, the CDR3 is TGTGCCAGCAGTTCTTATCGGTGGCCACCCCTCGAGCAGTTCTTC. Amino acids: CASSSYRWPPLEQFF.

The sample holds many counts of this clonotype. The chain joins TRBV29-1 to TRBJ2-7; no reliable D call. From germline, CDR1 is SQVTM and CDR2 ANQGSEA. V dropped 1 base and J dropped 7 bases, with 14 bases sitting between them. This CDR3 is built from 13 residues. CDR3: CSVEGGPSTEQYF. In nucleotides, the CDR3 is TGCAGCGTTGAAGGGGGTCCATCTACGGAGCAGTACTTC.

The chain carries TRBV11-2 and TRBJ2-1, with a weak D call TRBD2 (7 bases). Trimming took off 2 bases at V and 7 bases at J, with 12 bases between the two ends. The CDR3 length is 14 residues. The germline V gene encodes CDR1 SGHAT and CDR2 FQNNGV. Written as DNA, the CDR3 is TGTGCCAGCAGCTTAATAGGGGGGGCGAATGAGCAGTTCTTC. This encodes CASSLIGGANEQFF.

In this sample, this clonotype turned up a few times. This chain connects TRBV2 to TRBJ2-1; TRBD2 might be the D (5 bases). V lost 2 bases and J lost 0, with 11 bases in between. CDR1 is SNHLY, CDR2 FYNNEI, per germline. This CDR3 is built from 16 residues. CDR3 in DNA: TGTGCCAGCAGTGAAATGGCGGGTAGCTCCTACAATGAGCAGTTCTTC. Amino acid sequence: CASSEMAGSSYNEQFF.

The rearrangement links TRBV4-1 to TRBJ2-1; D gene unclear. The CDR3 is 15 amino acids. CDR1 is MGHRA, CDR2 YSYEKL, per germline. V was shortened by 1 base and J by 9 bases, with 16 bases between the two germline ends. The CDR3: CASSQVGPMGGEQFF. The CDR3 DNA reads as TGCGCCAGCAGCCAAGTTGGTCCAATGGGCGGTGAGCAGTTCTTC.

This clonotype was picked up many times. V is TRBV19 and J is TRBJ1-5; unclear D gene. Germline CDR1 reads LNHDA; CDR2 reads SQIVND (reference sequence). The CDR3 consists of 14 residues. The V gene lost 5 bases and the J gene lost 4 bases, with 12 bases spanning the gap. The CDR3 DNA reads as TGTGCCAGTAGTCGGCAGGTGACTAATCAGCCCCAGCATTTT. Encoded protein: CASSRQVTNQPQHF.

This clonotype has just a few counts. V usage is TRBV4-2 and J usage is TRBJ2-1; D not resolved. Trimming cost V 2 bases and J 0 bases, with 8 bases left between them. Per the germline V gene, CDR1 is LGHNA and CDR2 is YNFKEQ. The CDR3 spans 15 residues. The CDR3 sequence: CASSQQLGSYNEQFF. The CDR3 DNA reads TGTGCCAGCAGCCAACAACTGGGCTCCTACAATGAGCAGTTCTTC.

The genes are TRBV10-2 and TRBJ1-1; D might be TRBD1 (5 bases). Trimming removed 3 bases from V and 0 bases from J, with 14 bases in between. The CDR3 is 16 residues long. The germline CDR1 and CDR2 sequences are WSHSY and SAAADI. The chain's CDR3 is CASSDQGRGLNTEAFF. For the CDR3, the DNA is TGCGCCAGCAGTGACCAAGGCCGGGGCTTGAACACTGAAGCTTTCTTT.

This clonotype appeared a few times. The V and J genes are TRBV5-1 and TRBJ2-3; a weak D match, TRBD2 (6 bases). The CDR3 runs 14 residues. Trimming removed 4 bases from V and 6 bases from J, with 15 bases in between. Germline CDR1 SGHRS, CDR2 YFSETQ. This CDR3 reads CASSLSTSTDTQYF. As DNA, the CDR3 is TGCGCCAGCAGCCTATCGACTAGTACGGATACGCAGTATTTT.

Regarding this clonotype: A read error may produce the germline difference seen at one junction end. This sequence joins TRBV7-9 and TRBJ2-5; a possible D gene is TRBD1 (6 bases). This CDR3 is built from 17 residues. The germline V gene encodes CDR1 SEHNR and CDR2 FQNEAQ (reference sequence). CDR3 amino acids: CASSPPISTGTKEIQYF. For the CDR3, the DNA is TGTGCCAGCAGCCCCCCCATCTCCACCGGGACAAAAGAGATCCAGTACTTC.

This clonotype was seen many times. The V gene is TRBV9, the J gene TRBJ2-2; 11 bases align to TRBD1. CDR1 and CDR2 from the germline V gene are SGDLS and YYNGEE. V lost 0 bases and J lost 3; bases outside the gene matches: 1. The CDR3 is made up of 16 amino acids. CDR3 sequence reads: CASSVGTGGHTGELFF. CDR3 nucleotide sequence: TGTGCCAGCAGCGTAGGGACAGGGGGCCACACCGGGGAGCTGTTTTTT.

This clonotype was detected a few times. The chain links TRBV10-3 to TRBJ2-5; D is perhaps TRBD1 (5 bases). The CDR3 totals 13 residues. V lost 4 bases and J 5 bases, leaving 11 bases between the germline ends. Germline-derived CDR1 and CDR2 are ENHRY and SYGVKD. CDR3 nucleotide sequence: TGTGCCATCAGTGGTCAGGGTCAGGAGACCCAGTACTTC. Amino acids: CAISGQGQETQYF.

This chain joins TRBV4-3 and TRBJ2-7; perhaps TRBD1 as D (6 bases). Trimming shortened V by 3 bases and J by 5 bases, and 11 bases separated the two germline ends. This CDR3 spans 13 amino acids. CDR1 and CDR2 (germline): LGHNA, YSLEER. The CDR3 DNA sequence: TGCGCCAGCAGCCAGACCGGACAGAACGAGCAGTACTTC. It encodes CASSQTGQNEQYF.

The V gene is TRBV20-1, the J gene TRBJ1-6; no definite D call. The CDR3 runs to 16 residues. Trimming left V 0 bases short and J 8 bases short, with 17 bases between. Germline lookup yields CDR1 DFQATT and CDR2 SNEGSKA (reference sequence). Written as DNA, the CDR3 is TGCAGTGCTAGAGATCCCTCCGGGGATATTGATTCACCCCTCCACTTT. This gives the protein CSARDPSGDIDSPLHF.

This sequence joins TRBV7-2 and TRBJ2-1; 10 bases are a match to TRBD2. CDR1 and CDR2 from the germline V gene are SGHTA and FQGNSA. The V gene end was trimmed by 0 bases and the J gene end by 5 bases; junction bases not matched to a gene: 4. The CDR3 loop spans 16 amino acids. The CDR3 is CASSLAVAGGHNEQFF. The CDR3 nucleotides read TGTGCCAGCAGCTTAGCAGTAGCGGGGGGCCACAATGAGCAGTTCTTC.

This clonotype was seen a handful of times. CDR3 bases: TGTGCCAGCAGCTTAGGGGGGGGTTCTGTGGAGACCCAGTACTTC. It translates to CASSLGGGSVETQYF. J is TRBJ2-5 and V is TRBV7-2, with 7 bases identical to TRBD2. V gave up 1 base and J gave up 5 bases; unmatched junction bases: 7. This CDR3 has 15 residues. Per germline, CDR1 SGHTA and CDR2 FQGNSA.

The chain uses TRBV5-1 and TRBJ2-7, with 8 bases aligning to TRBD1. With V trimmed by 0 bases and J by 0 bases, 5 bases remained unmatched. CDR3 length: 16 residues. Germline assignment: CDR1 SGHRS and CDR2 YFSETQ. The CDR3 DNA follows: TGCGCCAGCAGCTTGGGGACAGGGCCCAGCTCCTACGAGCAGTACTTC. Its translation is CASSLGTGPSSYEQYF.

This clonotype was seen at least ten times. V and J are TRBV20-1 and TRBJ2-1; TRBD2 matches at 14 bases. The CDR3 has 15 amino acids. J gave up 6 bases and V 1 base, and 2 bases lay outside the gene matches. From germline, CDR1 is DFQATT and CDR2 SNEGSKA (reference sequence). CDR3 coding DNA: TGCAGTGCTAGAGGGGGACTAGCGGGAGCCAATGAGCAGTTCTTC. This codes for CSARGGLAGANEQFF.

The chain uses TRBV28 and TRBJ2-5; 9 bases match TRBD2. The CDR3 length is 15 residues. Germline-derived CDR1 and CDR2 are MDHEN and SYDVKM. After removal of 6 bases from V and 5 bases from J, the junction contained 10 bases not matched to a gene. DNA for the CDR3: TGTGCCAGCAGCGCCCGGGTAGCGGGAGTGGAGACCCAGTACTTC. This codes for CASSARVAGVETQYF.

In this sample, this clonotype turned up many times. This chain joins TRBV2 and TRBJ2-1, with TRBD2 matching over 15 bases. The CDR3 runs 14 residues. V was clipped by 5 bases and J by 8 bases; unmatched bases: 1. Germline-derived CDR1 and CDR2 are SNHLY and FYNNEI. The CDR3 coding sequence is TGTGCCAGCAGTCGGACTAGCGGGAGGGATGAGCAGTTCTTC. As protein: CASSRTSGRDEQFF.

This clonotype was seen only a few times. The V and J genes are TRBV20-1 and TRBJ2-2, with D unclear. Germline CDR1 and CDR2: DFQATT and SNEGSKA (reference sequence). Trimming took 0 bases from V and 0 from J, leaving 5 bases between them. This CDR3 contains 14 residues. The DNA of the CDR3 is TGCAGTGCTAGAGAGCAGGCGAACACCGGGGAGCTGTTTTTT. Its translation is CSAREQANTGELFF.

This clonotype was seen repeatedly, ten times or more. The genes are TRBV5-1 and TRBJ2-5; perhaps TRBD1 as D (6 bases). The CDR3 contains 13 residues. CDR1 SGHRS and CDR2 YFSETQ come from the germline V gene. The V end lost 2 bases, the J end lost 3 bases, and 8 bases lay between the germline ends. In DNA, the CDR3 is TGCGCCAGCAGCTTCAGGGGCGAAGAGACCCAGTACTTC. Translated, it gives CASSFRGEETQYF.